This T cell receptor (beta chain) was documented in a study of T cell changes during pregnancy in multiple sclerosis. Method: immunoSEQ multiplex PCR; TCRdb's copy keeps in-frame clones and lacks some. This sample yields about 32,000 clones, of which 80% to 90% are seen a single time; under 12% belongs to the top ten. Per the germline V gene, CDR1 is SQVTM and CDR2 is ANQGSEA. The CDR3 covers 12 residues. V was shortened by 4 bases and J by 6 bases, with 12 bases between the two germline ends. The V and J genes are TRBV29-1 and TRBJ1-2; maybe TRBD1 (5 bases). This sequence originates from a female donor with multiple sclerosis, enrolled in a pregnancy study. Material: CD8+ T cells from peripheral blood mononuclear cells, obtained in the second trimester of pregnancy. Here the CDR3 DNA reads TGCAGCGTTGTATGGGGGGTAGATGGCTACACCTTC. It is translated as CSVVWGVDGYTF.